The clone carrying this TCR beta chain was seen a few times. Germline V gives CDR1 SEHNR, CDR2 FQNEAQ (reference sequence). V shed 4 bases and J shed 4 bases, with 16 bases lying between them. The CDR3 is 15 residues long. The sample belongs to a study of T cell repertoires in cytomegalovirus infection. TCRdb independently ran MiXCR on the reads; one entry per CDR3 protein. Of around 530,000 distinct CDR3 sequences in the sample, more than 25% were seen once. The chain carries TRBV7-9 and TRBJ1-2, with D uncertain. This TCR was recovered from a human donor in good health (CMV status not recorded). Some clones in this sample may be carry-over from other donors' samples. The material sequenced was PBMCs. The CDR3 spells CASSYITSTAYGYTF. In DNA, the CDR3 is TGTGCCAGCAGCTATATAACTTCGACGGCCTATGGCTACACCTTC.